These 27 T cell receptor beta chains share one sample of origin, sequenced in a study of chemoradiotherapy in HPV16-positive cancers. Measured with immunoSEQ multiplex PCR; TCRdb has only the in-frame clones, and not every one. This sample has some 9,800 clones, with around 93% found just once. The source was blood, collected from a patient who underwent chemoradiotherapy. Every receptor here comes from a human donor with HPV-associated anogenital cancer.

DNA for the CDR3: TGTGCCAGCAGCTCCCCGGTTAGCGGGGGGAAAAAGAACACCGGGGAGCTGTTTTTT. It translates to CASSSPVSGGKKNTGELFF. The genes are TRBV7-9 and TRBJ2-2; 10 nucleotides line up with TRBD2. CDR3 length: 19 amino acids. The trim removed 4 bases at V and 1 base at J, leaving 12 bases unmatched. CDR1 is SEHNR, CDR2 FQNEAQ, per germline (reference sequence).

The rearrangement links TRBV19 to TRBJ1-2, with D perhaps TRBD1 (6 bases). The V gene lost 0 bases and the J gene lost 4 bases, with 12 bases spanning the gap. Germline V gives CDR1 LNHDA, CDR2 SQIVND (reference sequence). The CDR3 contains 15 residues. DNA of the CDR3: TGTGCCAGTAGTATAGAGCCGACAGGAGCCTATGGCTACACCTTC. It yields the protein CASSIEPTGAYGYTF.

The chain is built from TRBV18 and TRBJ2-3; D unclear. Between the trimmed V and J ends, which lost 5 bases and 4 bases, there was a span of 10 bases. The germline gives CDR1 KGHSH, CDR2 LQKENI. The CDR3 length is 13 residues. The CDR3 here is CASSETLADTQYF. The CDR3 DNA follows: TGTGCCAGCTCAGAGACATTGGCAGATACGCAGTATTTT.

V and J are TRBV18 and TRBJ1-2, with unresolved D. The CDR3 spans 14 residues. CDR1 and CDR2 from the germline V gene are KGHSH and LQKENI. V shed 2 bases and J shed 4 bases, with 11 bases lying between them. CDR3 sequence (DNA): TGTGCCAGCTCACCAAAGGAGGCCTCCTATGGCTACACCTTC. Translated: CASSPKEASYGYTF.

The V gene is TRBV14, the J gene TRBJ1-2, with D perhaps TRBD1 (6 bases). This CDR3 region has 15 residues. Germline V lookup: CDR1 SGHDN, CDR2 FVKESK. V gave up 0 bases and J gave up 5 bases, with 13 bases separating them. The CDR3 DNA is TGTGCCAGCAGCCAAGATTGGGGGCAGGATTATGGCTACACCTTC. This gives the protein CASSQDWGQDYGYTF.

The chain is built from TRBV5-1 and TRBJ2-7, with 7 bases aligning to TRBD1. CDR1 and CDR2 from the germline V gene are SGHRS and YFSETQ. Trimming cost V 1 base and J 2 bases; bases outside gene matches: 3. This CDR3 is built from 14 residues. CDR3: CASSLTGETYEQYF. DNA of the CDR3: TGCGCCAGCAGCTTGACAGGGGAAACCTACGAGCAGTACTTC.

This rearrangement joins TRBV2 to TRBJ1-5, with 8 bases lining up with TRBD1. The CDR3 runs to 15 residues. The junction had 7 bases not matched to a gene; V was cut back by 4 bases and J by 5 bases. Germline values: CDR1 SNHLY, CDR2 FYNNEI. DNA for the CDR3: TGTGCCAGCAGTGGAGCAGGGGGCAAAGATCAGCCCCAGCATTTT. It translates to CASSGAGGKDQPQHF.

J is TRBJ2-4 and V is TRBV7-9; 7 bases map to TRBD1. The CDR3 totals 16 residues. Germline V gives CDR1 SEHNR, CDR2 FQNEAQ (reference sequence). The V segment lost 4 bases and the J segment 1 base; nucleotides outside the gene matches: 7. The CDR3 region has the DNA TGTGCCAGCAGCTCCATCATACAGGGGGCCAAAAACATTCAGTACTTC. It translates to CASSSIIQGAKNIQYF.

This chain joins TRBV7-2 and TRBJ2-1; a possible D gene is TRBD2 (7 bases). This CDR3 has 15 residues. The V and J ends lost 5 bases and 8 bases respectively, with 19 bases between them. Per germline, CDR1 SGHTA and CDR2 FQGNSA. This CDR3 reads CASSPMEGGIYEQFF. The CDR3 DNA reads TGTGCCAGCAGCCCCATGGAGGGGGGGATCTATGAGCAGTTCTTC.

V and J are TRBV6-5 and TRBJ2-5, with D possibly being TRBD2 (6 bases). V dropped 6 bases and J dropped 7 bases, with 21 bases sitting between them. The CDR3 length is 15 residues. Germline assignment: CDR1 MNHEY and CDR2 SVGAGI. CDR3 nucleotide sequence: TGTGCCAGCAGCGGGAGCACGAAATCGCGAAGGACCCAGTACTTC. It specifies CASSGSTKSRRTQYF.

The rearrangement links TRBV6-1 to TRBJ2-4; no firm D call. The CDR3 extends over 13 amino acids. The V and J ends lost 1 base and 6 bases respectively, with 7 bases between them. Germline V lookup: CDR1 MNHNS, CDR2 SASEGT. CDR3 bases: TGTGCCAGCAGTGAAGGGACCGGAAACATTCAGTACTTC. Amino acid sequence: CASSEGTGNIQYF.

The J gene is TRBJ2-3, the V gene TRBV15; 12 positions match TRBD2. Germline loops: CDR1 LNHNV, CDR2 YYDKDF (reference sequence). The CDR3 runs 16 residues. Unmatched junction bases numbered 2, after V lost 0 bases and J lost 4 bases. In DNA, the CDR3 is TGTGCCACCAGCAGAGAAGCTAGCGGGGGGGCAGATACGCAGTATTTT. Translating gives CATSREASGGADTQYF.

The chain links TRBV18 to TRBJ1-1; D call uncertain. This CDR3 comprises 15 residues. Trimming removed 2 bases at V and 1 base at J, with 11 bases between. Germline CDR1 is KGHSH and CDR2 is LQKENI. The CDR3 nucleotides are TGTGCCAGCTCACCATTAAGAGACGGGAACACTGAAGCTTTCTTT. It encodes CASSPLRDGNTEAFF.

The chain couples TRBV30 to TRBJ2-7; the match to TRBD2 covers 7 bases. There are 13 residues in the CDR3. Germline CDR1 and CDR2: GTSNPN and SVGIG (reference sequence). Trimming removed 1 base from V and 0 bases from J; junction bases left unmatched: 0. CDR3 region: CAWSAGGSYEQYV. In DNA, the CDR3 is TGTGCCTGGAGTGCGGGGGGCTCCTACGAGCAGTACGTC.

The genes are TRBV9 and TRBJ2-2, with a weak D call TRBD1 (6 bases). CDR3 length: 15 residues. The V gene lost 0 bases and the J gene lost 3 bases, with 9 bases spanning the gap. In germline, CDR1 is SGDLS, CDR2 YYNGEE. The CDR3 sequence: CASSVEGVYTGELFF. The CDR3 DNA follows: TGTGCCAGCAGCGTAGAGGGGGTGTACACCGGGGAGCTGTTTTTT.

The chain carries TRBV4-1 and TRBJ2-5, with 8 nucleotides matching TRBD2. Germline trimming cut 1 base from V and 2 bases from J; bases unmatched to any gene: 0. Germline V gives CDR1 MGHRA, CDR2 YSYEKL. The length of the CDR3 is 14 residues. The CDR3 region is CASSQVAGQETQYF. DNA for the CDR3: TGCGCCAGCAGCCAAGTAGCGGGACAAGAGACCCAGTACTTC.

V gene TRBV5-6 combines with J gene TRBJ2-1, with 10 nucleotides matching TRBD2. The V segment lost 0 bases and the J segment 3 bases; nucleotides outside the gene matches: 0. The CDR3 runs 15 residues. Germline-derived CDR1 and CDR2 are SGHDT and YYEEEE. The CDR3 bases are TGTGCCAGCAGCTTGGGGACTAGCGGCTACAATGAGCAGTTCTTC. Amino acid sequence: CASSLGTSGYNEQFF.

The chain combines TRBV6-6 with TRBJ1-2; D perhaps matches TRBD1 (6 bases). CDR1 MNHNY and CDR2 SVGAGI come from the germline V gene (reference sequence). Trimming pared 8 bases from V and 2 bases from J, leaving 12 bases between. The CDR3 consists of 13 residues. The CDR3 bases are TGTGCCAGCGCCCCAGGGGCGAACTATGGCTACACCTTC. Translation: CASAPGANYGYTF.

Details on this clone: The sample holds other DNA sequences that translate to the same CDR3. This sequence joins TRBV6-5 and TRBJ1-2; 9 bases align to TRBD1. The V and J ends lost 6 bases and 4 bases, in that order; junction bases with no gene match: 9. Germline V gene sequence: CDR1 MNHEY, CDR2 SVGAGI. This CDR3 spans 15 amino acids. CDR3 DNA sequence: TGTGCCAGCAGGTCCACAGGGGGCGCGGGCTATGGCTACACCTTC. It translates to CASRSTGGAGYGYTF.

The chain employs TRBV11-2 and TRBJ2-2; perhaps TRBD2 as D (7 bases). The CDR3 consists of 17 residues. Germline values: CDR1 SGHAT, CDR2 FQNNGV. Deletions cut 5 bases from V and 0 bases from J, with 16 bases between. CDR3 sequence reads: CASSQEGGAANTGELFF. DNA of the CDR3: TGTGCCAGCAGCCAGGAAGGGGGGGCTGCGAACACCGGGGAGCTGTTTTTT.

This chain links TRBV6-1 with TRBJ1-6; 8 bases line up with TRBD1. V shed 2 bases and J 11 bases; nucleotides not matched to a gene: 5. This CDR3 region has 14 residues. Germline CDR1 and CDR2: MNHNS and SASEGT. The CDR3 sequence: CASSEPGQATPLHF. The CDR3 nucleotides are TGTGCCAGCAGTGAACCGGGACAGGCTACACCCCTCCACTTT.

This clone was counted once. The V gene is TRBV7-9, the J gene TRBJ2-1; D gene unclear. The CDR3 consists of 13 residues. Germline-derived CDR1 and CDR2 are SEHNR and FQNEAQ (reference sequence). V lost 5 bases to trimming and J lost 2 bases, with 7 bases between them. DNA of the CDR3: TGTGCCAGCAGCAGGGCCGCCTACAATGAGCAGTTCTTC. Amino acids: CASSRAAYNEQFF.

This clone was counted a single time. The J gene is TRBJ2-7, the V gene TRBV7-9; 7 positions match TRBD1. CDR1 and CDR2 from the germline V gene are SEHNR and FQNEAQ (reference sequence). V shed 3 bases, J shed 5 bases, and the junction held 4 bases outside the gene matches. The CDR3 covers 13 residues. This chain's CDR3 is CASSFDREDEQYV. The CDR3 DNA is TGTGCCAGCAGCTTCGACAGGGAAGACGAGCAGTACGTC.

This chain's CDR3 is CASSLPVGRKDTGELFF. The CDR3 region has the DNA TGTGCCAGCAGCTTACCCGTGGGCAGGAAGGACACCGGGGAGCTGTTTTTT. The chain employs TRBV11-2 and TRBJ2-2; D ambiguous. Germline assignment: CDR1 SGHAT and CDR2 FQNNGV. V shed 2 bases and J shed 3 bases, with 16 bases lying between them. This CDR3 is 17 amino acids long. Supplemented by reference TRBV11-2 and TRBJ2-2, the full variable domain reads EAGVAQSPRYKIIEKRQSVAFWCNPISGHATLYWYQQILGQGPKLLIQFQNNGVVDDSQLPKDRFSAERLKGVDSTLKIQPAKLEDSAVYLCASSLPVGRKDTGELFFGEGSRLTVL.

The chain couples TRBV11-2 to TRBJ2-2, with D perhaps matching TRBD1 or TRBD2 (5 bases each). V shed 6 bases and J shed 3 bases, with 23 bases lying between them. The CDR3 totals 18 residues. Germline CDR1 reads SGHAT; CDR2 reads FQNNGV. The CDR3 reads CASSRYSLRGGDTGELFF. The CDR3 DNA reads TGTGCCAGCAGTAGGTACAGTTTGAGGGGCGGAGACACCGGGGAGCTGTTTTTT.

The CDR3 nucleotides read TGCGCCAGCAGCTTGAATTACGAAGATGGCTACACCTTC. It specifies CASSLNYEDGYTF. The chain links TRBV5-1 to TRBJ1-2; the D is unclear. The CDR3 sequence is 13 residues long. The germline gives CDR1 SGHRS, CDR2 YFSETQ. V shed 1 base and J shed 6 bases, with 10 bases lying between them.

V gene TRBV7-2 combines with J gene TRBJ2-1, with a tentative D call TRBD2 (7 bases). V was pared by 5 bases and J by 6 bases, with 17 bases between. CDR3 length: 15 residues. Germline CDR1 SGHTA, CDR2 FQGNSA. Written as DNA, the CDR3 is TGTGCCAGCAGCCCAAGTAGGGGGGGGTTCAATGAGCAGTTCTTC. Translation gives CASSPSRGGFNEQFF.